This section outlines one T cell receptor beta chain sequence together with its context. Germline V gene sequence: CDR1 SGHDT, CDR2 YYEEEE. The V gene end was trimmed by 0 bases and the J gene end by 6 bases; junction bases not matched to a gene: 6. This CDR3 is built from 15 residues. The data originate from a study of blood T cell repertoires in COVID-19. Study as a whole: Material from acute and convalescent COVID-19 was sourced from the United States, Italy and Spain. Sources were T cells, B-cell-depleted T cells, or PBMCs; the material itself was cDNA or gDNA.

In the original analysis: Researchers report that nucleated cell counts were estimated from reference gene primer amplification. Using immunoSEQ multiplex PCR, the repertoire was profiled, and TCRdb retains in-frame clones only, with some absent. From that table come the V and J calls and clone size; the DNA was used to work out D and trimming. The data show about 240,000 clones, roughly 80% seen once. This chain links TRBV5-6 with TRBJ2-7; 10 nucleotides align to TRBD2. The sequencing input was peripheral blood. The clonotype was recovered from a woman under 30 with acute or convalescent COVID-19. CDR3 nucleotides: TGTGCCAGCAGCTTGGGCCTAGCGGGAGTAGGCGAGCAGTACTTC. Amino acids: CASSLGLAGVGEQYF.